The 15 T cell receptor beta chains below were found in one sample sequenced in a study of regulatory T cells in long-lasting Graves disease. Time point meaning: newly diagnosed GD, antithyroid drugs for less than 3 months. Generation of the TCR library employed RNA extracted from PBMCs. TCR beta libraries were built with iRepertoire HTBI primers and Arm-PCR of CDR3 regions. Each CDR3 protein gets one entry after TCRdb re-called the multiplex PCR reads with MiXCR. The sample lists roughly 320,000 distinct CDR3 sequences; about a sixth were seen once. This sample was also put to use in a study of T cells in Graves' hyperthyroidism and ophthalmopathy.

The source was peripheral blood mononuclear cells (PBMCs), collected at new diagnosis, from a patient treated with antithyroid drugs. All receptors derive from a man in his forties with Graves disease.

As regards this clonotype: A far larger clone is only one base removed, so a read error is likely. J is TRBJ2-3 and V is TRBV11-2, with D hard to call. Germline V CDR1 and CDR2: SGHAT, FQNNGV. The CDR3 extends over 13 amino acids. Trimming stripped 8 bases from V and 0 bases from J, with 9 bases between. CDR3: CASYPHSTDTQYF. The DNA of the CDR3 is TGTGCCAGCTATCCTCATAGCACAGATACGCAGTATTTT.

This clonotype showed up just a few times. This chain uses TRBV6-1 with TRBJ2-7, with a weak D call TRBD2 (6 bases). This CDR3 comprises 15 residues. The V end was cut by 4 bases, the J end by 0 bases, with 13 bases between. Germline values: CDR1 MNHNS, CDR2 SASEGT. The DNA for the CDR3 is TGTGCCAGCAGTGCGGCTAGCGCAAACTCCTACGAGCAGTACTTC. Residues: CASSAASANSYEQYF.

The rearrangement uses TRBV12-3 or TRBV12-4 and TRBJ2-7, with TRBD1 matching over 9 bases. Unmatched junction bases numbered 8, after V lost 5 bases and J lost 6 bases. The CDR3 totals 14 residues. The CDR3 region has the DNA TGTGCCAGCAGTGCTCGGACAGGGGTGAGCGAGCAGTACTTC. Its translation: CASSARTGVSEQYF.

This clonotype was seen at least ten times. CDR3 sequence (DNA): TGTGCCATCAGTGAGCTTGGGCCTGGCGATCAGCCCCAGCATTTT. This translates into CAISELGPGDQPQHF. This chain joins TRBV10-3 and TRBJ1-5; D is unresolved. The CDR3 totals 15 residues. The germline V gene has CDR1 ENHRY and CDR2 SYGVKD. Between the trimmed V and J ends, which lost 2 bases and 5 bases, there was a span of 13 bases.

The sample holds many counts of this clonotype. The chain links TRBV18 to TRBJ2-1; D may be TRBD2 (6 bases). The V gene's germline CDR1 is KGHSH and CDR2 LQKENI. The CDR3 runs 16 residues. V lost 0 bases and J 6 bases, leaving 15 bases between the germline ends. This CDR3 is CASSPPGGVRFNEQFF. The CDR3, as DNA: TGTGCCAGCTCACCACCGGGCGGGGTCCGATTCAATGAGCAGTTCTTC.

There are a few counts of this clonotype. A much larger clone differs by one base, so this may be a read error. The CDR3 does not end in the conserved phenylalanine or tryptophan, so this is likely a read error. The V gene is TRBV18, the J gene TRBJ1-5; D not certain. V shed 3 bases and J shed 4 bases, with 13 bases lying between them. The CDR3 runs to 15 residues. Germline V gives CDR1 KGHSH, CDR2 LQKENI. This CDR3 is CASSPDTSKNQPQHL. CDR3 in DNA: TGTGCCAGCTCACCCGACACGAGTAAGAATCAGCCCCAGCATTTA.

This clonotype was detected only a few times. This sequence joins TRBV11-1 and TRBJ1-6; no definite D call. This CDR3 has 15 residues. The V end lost 2 bases, the J end lost 6 bases, and 11 bases lay between the germline ends. Germline V gene lookup returns CDR1 SGHAT and CDR2 FQDESV (reference sequence). The DNA of the CDR3 is TGTGCCAGCAGCTTATCGGGCAAATTTAATTCACCCCTCCACTTT. It yields the protein CASSLSGKFNSPLHF.

The table lists this clonotype with many counts. The chain uses TRBV20-1 and TRBJ2-3, with TRBD1 as a possible D gene (5 bases). Germline V gene sequence: CDR1 DFQATT, CDR2 SNEGSKA (reference sequence). The CDR3 loop spans 13 amino acids. V lost 3 bases to trimming and J lost 3 bases, with 10 bases between them. In DNA form, the CDR3 reads TGCAGTGCTAGTTGGCAGGGAACAGATACGCAGTATTTT. Its translation is CSASWQGTDTQYF.

This clonotype occurred a few times. The V gene is TRBV2, the J gene TRBJ1-2, with D possibly being TRBD1 (5 bases). Between the trimmed V and J ends, which lost 6 bases and 3 bases, there was a span of 11 bases. Germline-derived CDR1 and CDR2 are SNHLY and FYNNEI. The CDR3 contains 13 residues. The CDR3 loop reads CASRAGLDYGYTF. CDR3 in DNA: TGTGCCAGCAGGGCAGGGCTGGACTATGGCTACACCTTC.

The rearrangement uses TRBV5-1 and TRBJ2-3; 8 bases align to TRBD1. The CDR3 sequence is 14 residues long. CDR1 SGHRS and CDR2 YFSETQ come from the germline V gene. J lost 6 bases, V lost 4 bases, and 7 bases had no gene match. CDR3 nucleotides: TGCGCCAGCAGCCTGGGACAGGCTATGGATACGCAGTATTTT. Translating it yields CASSLGQAMDTQYF. Combining the CDR3 with reference TRBV5-1 and TRBJ2-3 gives the whole variable domain KAGVTQTPRYLIKTRGQQVTLSCSPISGHRSVSWYQQTPGQGLQFLFEYFSETQRNKGNFPGRFSGRQFSNSRSEMNVSTLELGDSALYLCASSLGQAMDTQYFGPGTRLTVL.

This clonotype has at least ten counts. The V gene is TRBV3-1, the J gene TRBJ2-1; 7 nucleotides agree with TRBD1. Looked up from germline, CDR1 is LGHDT and CDR2 is YNNKEL (reference sequence). The length of the CDR3 is 13 residues. V lost 4 bases to trimming and J lost 10 bases; unmatched junction nucleotides: 7. Written as DNA, the CDR3 is TGTGCCAGCAGCCCTAGACAGGGCCGGGAGCAGTTCTTC. Translating it yields CASSPRQGREQFF.

This rearrangement joins TRBV20-1 to TRBJ2-1, with 7 positions matching TRBD2. The CDR3 is 15 residues long. J gave up 2 bases and V 3 bases, and 7 bases lay outside the gene matches. The germline gives CDR1 DFQATT, CDR2 SNEGSKA (reference sequence). This CDR3 reads CSASPVSGTYNEQFF. The CDR3 DNA is TGCAGTGCTAGCCCCGTGAGCGGGACCTACAATGAGCAGTTCTTC.

In its sample, this clonotype was seen a few times. The chain couples TRBV12-3 or TRBV12-4 to TRBJ1-3; D unresolved. V was clipped by 6 bases and J by 0 bases, with 9 bases between them. This CDR3 is 14 amino acids long. The CDR3 loop is CASRPSRSGNTIYF. The CDR3 bases are TGTGCCAGCAGACCGTCCCGCTCTGGAAACACCATATATTTT.

The J gene is TRBJ1-6, the V gene TRBV5-1; D is undetermined. Trimming shortened V by 4 bases and J by 7 bases, and 12 bases separated the two germline ends. The CDR3 runs 14 residues. CDR1 and CDR2 (germline): SGHRS, YFSETQ. The CDR3 loop is CASSMEQNNSPLHF. CDR3 DNA sequence: TGCGCCAGCAGCATGGAACAGAACAATTCACCCCTCCACTTT.

This chain connects TRBV20-1 to TRBJ2-1; D is possibly TRBD1 (6 bases). This CDR3 has 13 residues. V was pared by 5 bases and J by 5 bases, with 13 bases between. Per germline, CDR1 DFQATT and CDR2 SNEGSKA (reference sequence). The CDR3 sequence: CSAPGTTDNEQFF. DNA of the CDR3: TGCAGTGCTCCCGGGACAACAGACAATGAGCAGTTCTTC.